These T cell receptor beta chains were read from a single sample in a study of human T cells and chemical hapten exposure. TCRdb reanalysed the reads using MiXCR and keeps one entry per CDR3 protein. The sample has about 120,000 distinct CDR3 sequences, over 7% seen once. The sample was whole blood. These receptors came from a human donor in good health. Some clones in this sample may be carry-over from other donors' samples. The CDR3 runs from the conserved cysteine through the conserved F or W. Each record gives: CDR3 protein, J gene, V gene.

CDR3: CASNIGQANTGELFF
J: TRBJ2-2
V: TRBV12-3/TRBV12-4

CDR3: CSVDAQSSGEQYF
J: TRBJ2-7
V: TRBV29-1

CDR3: CASSPPGLSTGELFF
J: TRBJ2-2
V: TRBV6-5

CDR3: CSAELAGRVTDTQYF
J: TRBJ2-3
V: TRBV20-1

CDR3: CASSEPPGTANTGELFF
J: TRBJ2-2
V: TRBV6-2/TRBV6-3

CDR3: CASSPGSYEQYF
J: TRBJ2-7
V: TRBV12-3/TRBV12-4

CDR3: CASSLQSPTDTQYF
J: TRBJ2-3
V: TRBV12-3/TRBV12-4

CDR3: CASTLSRGSEAFF
J: TRBJ1-1
V: TRBV27

CDR3: CSATSVVQETQYF
J: TRBJ2-5
V: TRBV20-1

CDR3: CAIRREGLRDRDSPLHF
J: TRBJ1-6
V: TRBV10-3

CDR3: CASSYDPGQGSTEAFF
J: TRBJ1-1
V: TRBV6-2/TRBV6-3

CDR3: CSATGQGSYEQFF
J: TRBJ2-1
V: TRBV20-1

CDR3: CASSLSAGDYGYTF
J: TRBJ1-2
V: TRBV5-1

CDR3: CASSYTGQGSETQYF
J: TRBJ2-5
V: TRBV7-7

CDR3: CAISVDRGNTIYF
J: TRBJ1-3
V: TRBV10-3

CDR3: CSARDSRGGTEAFF
J: TRBJ1-1
V: TRBV20-1

CDR3: CASSRSQNYEQYF
J: TRBJ2-7
V: TRBV6-5

CDR3: CASSFRSDITEAFF
J: TRBJ1-1
V: TRBV7-8